This T cell receptor (beta chain) is drawn from a study of shared clonotypes between healthy human individuals. Findings and caveats of the study: A handful of donors held approximately 4.5% of naive CD4 clonotypes in common. Only blood underwent sampling, and tissue repertoires likely differ. Though the depth was large, rarefaction showed that sorted-subset sequencing was incomplete. Generally, estimated richness proved larger in naive subsets than it did in memory subsets.

CDR3 length: 15 amino acids. The junction had 14 bases not matched to a gene; V was cut back by 7 bases and J by 6 bases. CDR1 and CDR2 from the germline V gene are MNHEY and SMNVEV (reference sequence). Here immunoSEQ multiplex PCR was the method, and the copy in TCRdb shows in-frame clones only, minus some. The table includes some 1.5 million clones, approximately 96% detected once. About this clone: Its antigen is unidentified.

V and J are TRBV27 and TRBJ1-2, with 7 positions matching TRBD1. The clonotype was recovered from a man younger than 45 in good health. The sequenced material came from naive CD4+ T cells sorted from blood. Documented subset: CD45RA+ positively selected. CDR3 sequence: CASTEIPDRSDGYTF. CDR3 coding DNA: TGTGCCAGCACTGAAATCCCGGACAGGTCTGATGGCTACACCTTC.